This TCR beta chain was sequenced during a study of T cells in localized non-small cell lung cancer. Notes on this clone: The antigen remains unidentified.

The study, taken as a whole, reports: Uninvolved adjacent lung showed higher T cell clonality than tumor.

Profiling relied on immunoSEQ multiplex PCR, and the TCRdb table lists in-frame clones only, not all of them. The sample lists around 50,000 clones, around 84% occurring once. J lost 2 bases, V lost 6 bases, and 8 bases had no gene match. The CDR3 runs to 15 residues. Germline V gives CDR1 SGHDT, CDR2 YYEEEE. The sequenced sample was PBMCs, obtained before any cancer treatment. The clonotype comes from a female donor with stage II lung adenocarcinoma. V and J are TRBV5-6 and TRBJ1-3; 7 bases are shared with TRBD1. CDR3 nucleotides: TGTGCCAGCATCCTTTGGGACAGACCTGGAAACACCATATATTTT. Its translation: CASILWDRPGNTIYF.